The clone carrying this TCR beta chain was found a few times. Its specificity is unknown. 13 Jbeta primers and 60 Vbeta primers were used for the PCR. TCRdb's copy holds only in-frame clones and misses some; the assay was immunoSEQ multiplex PCR. The sample records around 140,000 clones, about 9.1% being singletons. These data originate in a study of cytomegalovirus exposure and HLA in healthy donors. Study-level findings and limits: Whilst most TCR sequences proved rare, a subset of public TCRs occurred across many donors. Reports indicated that the classifier achieved high specificity and sensitivity in diagnosing cytomegalovirus status. Analyses of presence/absence relied on an assumption of roughly uniform sequencing depth across donors. Analysis was carried out at a later point, and it linked a missense DCLRE1C variant to TCR beta V- and J-gene trimming.

CDR1 is LGHNT, CDR2 FRNRAP, per germline. This CDR3 is 14 amino acids long. V lost 3 bases to trimming and J lost 3 bases, with 12 bases between them. The sequenced sample consisted of PBMCs. V and J are TRBV12-5 and TRBJ2-7; TRBD2 is a possible D gene (6 bases). This TCR was recovered from a woman aged 40 to 50 in good health and CMV-seropositive. The CDR3 spells CASGFSRGGYEQYF. CDR3 coding DNA: TGTGCTAGTGGTTTTAGCCGGGGAGGCTACGAGCAGTACTTC.